This T cell receptor (beta chain) was retrieved from a study of identical twins. Study conclusions and caveats: Partly confounded zero-insertion analyses could result from invariant MAIT and iNKT cells. The same donors were not followed; conclusions instead depended on cross-sectional statistical analysis.

TCRdb passed the 5' RACE reads through MiXCR, listing each CDR3 protein once. The repertoire has 1,800,000 or so distinct CDR3 sequences, around 29% of them found once; the top ten carry around 0.3%. The CDR3 has 14 residues. Germline V gene sequence: CDR1 DFQATT, CDR2 SNEGSKA (reference sequence). Trimming stripped 3 bases from V and 3 bases from J, with 12 bases between. A few counts support this clonotype. The antigen is unknown. The receptor comes from a newborn girl in good health. The chain recombines TRBV20-1 with TRBJ1-5, with a tentative D call TRBD1 (6 bases). The sequencing sample was made of cord blood. Here the CDR3 reads CSASPGATNQPQHF. Written as DNA, the CDR3 is TGCAGTGCTAGTCCAGGGGCCACCAATCAGCCCCAGCATTTT.